This T cell receptor beta chain was obtained from a study of T cells in Graves' hyperthyroidism and ophthalmopathy. Study background: It was at initial diagnosis, before any treatment, that peripheral blood was collected.

This clonotype was recorded at least ten times. No antigen is known for it. Study results and caveats: Most thyroid-expanded clonotypes above 0.001 were also found in blood. Separating ophthalmopathy from stable hyperthyroidism was achieved by a 13 V-J model.

Patients affected by ophthalmopathy presented a Clinical Activity Score of at least 3, a NOSPECS grade of at least 4, and disease duration below 3 months. It was RNA transcripts that yielded the amplified TCR beta CDR3 regions. HTBI primers were the set used in a first-round RT-PCR of the TCR CDR3. TCRdb processed the multiplex PCR reads anew with MiXCR; each CDR3 protein has one entry. The sample contains 660,000 or so distinct CDR3 sequences, around 20% of which appear only once. The sequenced sample consisted of blood. The receptor's source is a man younger than 40 with Graves' ophthalmopathy.

This CDR3 is CASSLGPPSTDTQYF. CDR3 coding DNA: TGTGCCAGCAGCTTAGGGCCCCCTAGCACAGATACGCAGTATTTT. V gene TRBV7-3 combines with J gene TRBJ2-3, with D unresolved. V was pared by 2 bases and J by 0 bases, with 9 bases between. The germline gives CDR1 SGHTA, CDR2 FQGTGA. The CDR3 runs 15 residues.